Given below is one T cell receptor beta chain in context. The target antigen is unknown. The germline V gene has CDR1 SGHRS and CDR2 YFSETQ. The CDR3 has 16 amino acids. J lost 1 base, V lost 0 bases, and 6 bases had no gene match. Profiled with immunoSEQ multiplex PCR; TCRdb holds only in-frame clones, not every one. The sample contains millions of clones, approximately 92% of which appear only once. This sample was taken from a study of shared clonotypes between healthy human individuals. Overall study findings and caveats: Having only a few donors restricted how much genetic and exposure-history diversity was captured.

The sequence was obtained from a man between 18 and 35 years old in good health. The sample taken for sequencing was naive CD4+ T cells sorted from blood. Specified subset: CD45RA+ positively selected. The chain recombines TRBV5-1 with TRBJ2-7; 8 bases align to TRBD2. In DNA, the CDR3 is TGCGCCAGCAGCTTGGCCGAGAGCGGGGGTTCCTACGAGCAGTACTTC. This encodes CASSLAESGGSYEQYF.